The present entry profiles one T cell receptor beta chain with its context. As yet, its antigen is unknown. The use of a sample-barcoded 5' primer and a J-beta primer mix characterized a second PCR of 7 to 11 cycles. From the 5' RACE reads, TCRdb called clonotypes with MiXCR, one entry per CDR3 protein. The sample consists of about 1,400,000 distinct CDR3 sequences, around 59% of them appearing once. Per sample, at least 5.5 micrograms of total RNA were extracted. Germline assignment: CDR1 DFQATT and CDR2 SNEGSKA (reference sequence). The CDR3 consists of 12 residues. V shed 6 bases and J shed 9 bases, with 17 bases lying between them. This specimen belongs to a study of blood T cells in healthy people across ages. Study-level background: About one barcoded beta molecule per two T cells was the capture yield of template switching.

Study-level findings and limits: Observed TCR beta diversity showed a strong correlation with the percentage of naive T cells as measured by flow cytometry.

This clonotype originated in a man between 18 and 29 years old in good health. The rearrangement joins TRBV20-1 to TRBJ1-2, with D perhaps TRBD1 (5 bases). The sample consisted of blood. CDR3 amino acids: CSAVGPQGRYTF. CDR3 nucleotides: TGCAGTGCCGTTGGACCTCAGGGCCGCTACACCTTC.